This TCR beta chain originates from a study of neurological immune-mediated disorders (dated by TCRdb to about 2019). Broadly, across the study: Of the 35 or so multiple sclerosis patients, 31 had relapsing-remitting MS and 3 had secondary progressive MS. The study compared peripheral blood TCR-beta repertoires of HTLV-I-associated myelopathy (HAM/TSP) patients, multiple sclerosis patients and healthy controls using UMI-based sequencing. The approximately 100 TCR-beta libraries included longitudinal samples, technical triplicates and paired sorted CD4+ and CD8+ T-cell subsets alongside PBMC samples. The cohort was made up of about 65 subjects, consisting of some 15 HAM/TSP patients, roughly 35 multiple sclerosis patients and some 20 healthy controls.

Study-wide conclusions, independent of this receptor: The highest TCR clonal expansion was observed in HAM/TSP patients, whereas the lowest was observed in MS patients, even when compared with healthy controls. The MS cluster was not associated with any clinical or MRI features, and the authors stated that larger cohorts are needed. No identical CDR3 amino acid sequences were found to be shared among expanded clones across subjects, suggesting that TCR-beta repertoires were private in all groups. In a phylogenetic analysis, the repertoires of 18 out of 34 MS patients fell into a single cluster of related CDR3 sequences, pointing to a possible signature at the repertoire level.

The CDR3 runs 11 residues from the cysteine to the phenylalanine. Just the 33-base CDR3 DNA is kept, in frame starting at base 1. The V and J ends are trimmed by 9 bases and 5 bases, leaving 10 bases between them. CDR1 and CDR2 were assigned from the germline V gene (reference sequence) as MNHEY and SMNVEV. cDNA was synthesized by template-switch 5'RACE using a primer carrying a 10-nucleotide random unique molecular identifier by which each TCR transcript was tagged. Every sequencing run yielded over 170 million TCR-beta sequences covering 15-18 subjects. Total RNA was extracted with the RNeasy kit. TCR-beta VDJ regions were amplified with primers for the TCR constant region and the 5'RACE anchor, using the KAPA Real-time Library Amplification kit. A first PCR added sample indexes and Illumina adaptors, and a second PCR then raised library yield. The roughly 650 bp TCR product was size-selected on a 2% E-gel SizeSelection system after Ampure bead purification. Before pooling, library quality was assessed on a Bioanalyzer, concentration was determined with Qubit, and library quantification was performed with the Kapa Library Quantification kit. Paired-end 2 x 150 bp sequencing of the libraries was performed on an Illumina HiSeq 2500. To increase sequence diversity, roughly 23-30% phiX was spiked into each library pool. As for how the authors treated the data: Quality-filtered reads were processed with the UMI-based MiGEC pipeline, and over 80% of raw TCR sequences were removed by the MiGEC pipeline during error correction. VDJ genes were aligned to IMGT germline references, and each clonotype was defined by a unique CDR3 amino acid sequence together with V-J genes. Clonal expansion, Shannon diversity and CDR3 relatedness were evaluated with VDJtools (CalcPairwiseDistances, ClusterSamples), while phylogenetic trees were built in CLCbio workbench. Using coefficient-of-variation modelling across technical triplicates, the study counted a clone as expanded if it had at least 8 unique UMIs. TCRdb trimmed public reads at Q25 via fastp, called clones via MiXCR and kept in-frame beta chains. Rows are unified per CDR3 protein, each entry keeping the most common DNA and genes. V and J calls and clone size were set by TCRdb, not the authors. The sample profile shows about 58,000 distinct CDR3 sequences; 3% to 4% of them were found once. Clones ranked in the top ten supply 7.1% of the sample.

For unsorted PBMC libraries, 2 million PBMCs were used after storage in RNAlater at -80 degrees C until RNA extraction. Multiple sclerosis patients were enrolled in a US clinical protocol evaluating disease progression by magnetic resonance imaging. Peripheral blood was subjected to Ficoll-Hypaque density gradient centrifugation to isolate PBMCs, which were then cryopreserved in liquid nitrogen. This clonotype was detected many times. Its antigen remains unidentified. No qualities accompany the bases; no much larger clone lies one base away. Sequencing was performed on PBMCs. This chain is built from TRBV27 and TRBJ2-5, with no D gene named confidently. The clonotype was recovered from a woman aged 55-70 years with multiple sclerosis. The DNA sequence is TGTGCCAGTGCCTACGGGGAGACCCAGTACTTC. It codes for CASAYGETQYF.